The 9 T cell receptor beta chains below all came from one sample that was sequenced in a study of molecular identifiers for immune sequencing clone quantification. Each CDR3 protein gets one entry after TCRdb re-called the PCR reads with MiXCR. Here the sample spans about 6,100 distinct CDR3 sequences, roughly 16% being singletons. The sample was naive CD8+ T cells from blood, with Jurkat cell RNA spiked in. The subset denotes: FACS-sorted CD8+CD4-CCR7+CD45RA+ naive T cells. Source of these receptors: a human donor in good health. Some libraries in this study had Jurkat cell RNA spiked in.

This clonotype has a count of ten or more. The CDR3 nucleotides are TGTGCCAGCAGTTTATCCGGGACAGGGGCTTTCGAGCAGTACTTC. Its protein is CASSLSGTGAFEQYF. J is TRBJ2-7 and V is TRBV27; 10 nucleotides agree with TRBD1. The germline V gene encodes CDR1 MNHEY and CDR2 SMNVEV (reference sequence). The CDR3 extends over 15 amino acids. Losses at the gene ends were 0 bases for V and 6 bases for J; bases not matched to a gene: 5.

This clonotype qualifies as medium-sized. The V gene is TRBV7-2, the J gene TRBJ2-7, with 9 bases matching TRBD1. The CDR3 length is 15 residues. Germline CDR1 is SGHTA and CDR2 is FQGNSA. V was clipped by 5 bases and J by 7 bases; unmatched bases: 12. In DNA, the CDR3 is TGTGCCAGCAGCCCCGGACAGGGGTTCTGGTGGGAGCAGTACTTC. Residues: CASSPGQGFWWEQYF.

This clonotype rates as medium-sized. The V gene is TRBV3-2, the J gene TRBJ2-7; TRBD2 was called by the table and not checked on the DNA. TRBV3-2 counts as a pseudogene. The CDR3 contains 15 residues. The CDR3 DNA is TGTGCCAGCAGCCCGGCGTGGGGGAGGCCTTACGAGCAGTACTTC. Its protein product is CASSPAWGRPYEQYF.

Relative to its sample, this clonotype is medium-sized (0.01 to 0.1%). The chain recombines TRBV12-3 or TRBV12-4 with TRBJ1-1; D not certain. The CDR3 is 13 amino acids. Trimming pared 5 bases from V and 3 bases from J, leaving 10 bases between. This CDR3 reads CASSPVRDTEAFF. DNA of the CDR3: TGTGCCAGCAGTCCCGTACGCGACACTGAAGCTTTCTTT.

Ten or more counts support this clonotype. The rearrangement joins TRBV12-3 or TRBV12-4 to TRBJ2-1; 8 nucleotides align to TRBD1. This CDR3 region has 15 residues. Trimming at V came to 6 bases and at J to 2 bases, leaving 6 bases not matched to a gene. For the CDR3, the DNA is TGTGCCAGCAGCCCAGGGGGCTCGGCCTACAATGAGCAGTTCTTC. It translates to CASSPGGSAYNEQFF.

Of note for this clonotype: This may be a read error: a much more frequent sequence differs by one nucleotide. The V and J genes are TRBV4-3 and TRBJ2-3, with 8 bases lining up with TRBD2. There are 17 residues in the CDR3. Germline CDR1 and CDR2: LGHNA and YSLEER. With V trimmed by 1 base and J by 0 bases, 6 bases remained unmatched. The CDR3 sequence: CASSQGRAGASTDTQYF. The DNA of the CDR3 is TGCGCCAGCAGCCAAGGTCGAGCGGGGGCTAGCACAGATACGCAGTATTTT.

The rearrangement uses TRBV4-3 and TRBJ2-7; D not resolved. V dropped 0 bases and J dropped 3 bases, with 9 bases sitting between them. Germline CDR1 is LGHNA and CDR2 is YSLEER. The CDR3 has 14 amino acids. CDR3 in DNA: TGCGCCAGCAGCCAAGATAAACTGGGCTACGAGCAGTACTTC. Translating it yields CASSQDKLGYEQYF.

This clonotype is medium-sized. V and J are TRBV6-2 or TRBV6-3 and TRBJ2-7; no reliable D call. With 8 bases removed from V and 0 bases from J, the gap between germline ends came to 8 bases. This CDR3 has 12 amino acids. The germline V gene has CDR1 MNHEY and CDR2 SVGEGT. The chain's CDR3 is CASHDSSYEQYF. CDR3 bases: TGTGCCAGCCACGATAGCTCCTACGAGCAGTACTTC.

This clonotype counts as medium-sized. The rearrangement joins TRBV13 to TRBJ2-2, with 7 nucleotides matching TRBD2. V lost 3 bases to trimming and J lost 4 bases; unmatched junction nucleotides: 8. Germline V gives CDR1 PRHDT, CDR2 FYEKMQ (reference sequence). The CDR3 sequence is 16 residues long. The CDR3 DNA reads TGTGCCAGCAGCTTGGTCGGACTAGTCGGCACCGGGGAGCTGTTTTTT. It translates to CASSLVGLVGTGELFF.